The rows below give T cell receptor beta chains drawn from one sample of a study of cytomegalovirus exposure and HLA in healthy donors. TCRdb's copy holds only in-frame clones and misses some; the assay was immunoSEQ multiplex PCR. The sample consists of fewer than 200,000 clones, approximately 87% of them appearing once. Specimen: PBMCs. The receptors come from a woman in her thirties in good health and CMV-seronegative. Each CDR3 is given with its conserved first and last residue. D genes are given only for firm matches. The listing skips clone size in some rows; elsewhere it reads once, few, many or a size class.

clone_size: NA; j_call: TRBJ2-2; d_call: NA; cdr3_length: 13; v_call: TRBV11-1; cdr3_nt: TGTGCCAGCACGGGGGACGACACCGGGGAGCTGTTTTTT; cdr3_aa: CASTGDDTGELFF
clone_size: NA; j_call: TRBJ2-7; d_call: NA; cdr3_length: 16; v_call: TRBV4-1; cdr3_nt: TGCGCCAGCAGCCAACCTATGGGGCAGGGAAGGAGCGAGCAGTACTTC; cdr3_aa: CASSQPMGQGRSEQYF
clone_size: once; j_call: TRBJ1-2; d_call: NA; cdr3_length: 15; v_call: TRBV7-9; cdr3_nt: TGTGCCAGCAGCTCGACGGGGAACCCTGTCACGGGCTACACCTTC; cdr3_aa: CASSSTGNPVTGYTF
clone_size: NA; j_call: TRBJ1-2; d_call: NA; cdr3_length: 17; v_call: TRBV7-2; cdr3_nt: TGTGCCAGCAGCCTACTTAGTACCCAGACAGGCGCGGATGGCTACACCTTC; cdr3_aa: CASSLLSTQTGADGYTF
clone_size: NA; j_call: TRBJ2-5; d_call: NA; cdr3_length: 15; v_call: TRBV4-1; cdr3_nt: TGCGCCAGCAGCCAAGATGGGAGTCGCCGCGAGACCCAGTACTTC; cdr3_aa: CASSQDGSRRETQYF
clone_size: NA; j_call: TRBJ2-7; d_call: NA; cdr3_length: 13; v_call: TRBV28; cdr3_nt: TGTGCCAGCAGTCTCGGGTCCCGGCACGAGCAGTACTTC; cdr3_aa: CASSLGSRHEQYF
clone_size: NA; j_call: TRBJ2-2; d_call: NA; cdr3_length: 15; v_call: TRBV9; cdr3_nt: TGTGCCAGCAGCGTAGTCGTGGGGACCGCCGGGGAGCTGTTTTTT; cdr3_aa: CASSVVVGTAGELFF
clone_size: NA; j_call: TRBJ1-1; d_call: NA; cdr3_length: 13; v_call: TRBV19; cdr3_nt: TGTGCCAGTAGCCTTGAGGAGAACACTGAAGCTTTCTTT; cdr3_aa: CASSLEENTEAFF
clone_size: NA; j_call: TRBJ1-1; d_call: TRBD1; cdr3_length: 16; v_call: TRBV27; cdr3_nt: TGTGCCAGCAGTTTATCGGTTGACAGGGTGAGGACTGAAGCTTTCTTT; cdr3_aa: CASSLSVDRVRTEAFF
clone_size: NA; j_call: TRBJ2-6; d_call: NA; cdr3_length: 14; v_call: TRBV19; cdr3_nt: TGTGCCAGTAGTATAACGTCCGGGGCCAACGTCCTGACTTTC; cdr3_aa: CASSITSGANVLTF
clone_size: few; j_call: TRBJ2-2; d_call: TRBD1; cdr3_length: 15; v_call: TRBV6-1; cdr3_nt: TGTGCCAGCAAACCAACAGGGGAAAACACCGGGGAGCTGTTTTTT; cdr3_aa: CASKPTGENTGELFF
clone_size: NA; j_call: TRBJ1-1; d_call: NA; cdr3_length: 14; v_call: TRBV7-2; cdr3_nt: TGTGCCAGCACTAGGACTCGGGGGAACACTGAAGCTTTCTTT; cdr3_aa: CASTRTRGNTEAFF
clone_size: NA; j_call: TRBJ2-1; d_call: NA; cdr3_length: 15; v_call: TRBV6-5; cdr3_nt: TGTGCCAGCAGTTACAGTCCCCGAGGGGTAAATGAGCAGTTCTTC; cdr3_aa: CASSYSPRGVNEQFF
clone_size: NA; j_call: TRBJ1-4; d_call: TRBD1; cdr3_length: 16; v_call: TRBV4-2; cdr3_nt: TGTGCCAGCAGCCTACAAGATTGGACAGGGGCCGAAAAACTGTTTTTT; cdr3_aa: CASSLQDWTGAEKLFF
clone_size: NA; j_call: TRBJ1-2; d_call: NA; cdr3_length: 13; v_call: TRBV28; cdr3_nt: TGTGCCAGCAGTTTAACAGAAAACTATGGCTACACCTTC; cdr3_aa: CASSLTENYGYTF
clone_size: NA; j_call: TRBJ2-1; d_call: NA; cdr3_length: 16; v_call: TRBV30; cdr3_nt: TGTGCCTGGACCCCCCGAGGGGGGAGGCGGGAAAATGAGCAGTTCTTC; cdr3_aa: CAWTPRGGRRENEQFF